These T cell receptor beta chains were read from a single sample in a study of beta chain bispecific antibodies for T cell cancers. TCRdb ran MiXCR on the 5' RACE reads and lists one entry per CDR3 protein. Of 20,000 or so distinct CDR3 sequences in the sample, under 3% were seen once. No antigen is known for these receptors. The sample was healthy donor T cells cultured with leukemia cells. These receptors were collected from a human donor in good health. Some clones in this sample may be carry-over from other donors' samples. Each CDR3 is given with its conserved first and last residue. D genes are given only for firm matches. Some rows mark clone size as missing; the rest say once, few, many or name a class of expanded clone.

v_call	clone_size	j_call	d_call	cdr3_nt	cdr3_aa
TRBV29-1	many	TRBJ2-5	TRBD2	TGCAGCGTTACCTCGCCACTAGCGGGGGAAGAGACCCAGTACTTC	CSVTSPLAGEETQYF
TRBV29-1	many	TRBJ1-2	TRBD1	TGCAGCGTTGATCTCATCGGACAGGGAGGTGGCTACACCTTC	CSVDLIGQGGGYTF
TRBV20-1	many	TRBJ2-7	.	TGCAGTGCTAGAGATACGGGCCAGGGGACGTACGAGCAGTACTTC	CSARDTGQGTYEQYF
TRBV7-9	many	TRBJ2-7	TRBD1	TGTGCCAGCAGCACGGGACAGACCTACGAGCAGTACTTC	CASSTGQTYEQYF
TRBV5-5	many	TRBJ2-1	.	TGTGCCAGCAGTCGAAATGATGAGCAGTTCTTC	CASSRNDEQFF
TRBV5-6	many	TRBJ1-1	.	TGTGCCAGCAGCTTGGGGGTCCTCACTGAAGCTTTCTTT	CASSLGVLTEAFF
TRBV5-6	many	TRBJ2-6	TRBD2	TGTGCCAGCAGCTCAAGGCGGGAGGCGGGGGGGGCCAACGTCCTGACTTTC	CASSSRREAGGANVLTF
TRBV20-1	many	TRBJ2-1	TRBD1	TGCAGTGCTAGAGACCCGGGACAGGGGGACAATGAGCAGTTCTTC	CSARDPGQGDNEQFF
TRBV5-1	many	TRBJ1-3	.	TGCGCCAGCAGCTCGGCAGTCGGAAACACCATATATTTT	CASSSAVGNTIYF
TRBV2	many	TRBJ1-1	TRBD1	TGTGCCAGCAGCCACATGCTTACAGGGGTCGTTAACACTGAAGCTTTCTTT	CASSHMLTGVVNTEAFF
TRBV7-2	many	TRBJ2-5	.	TGTGCCAGCAGCAAAGGGGCAGGGTTGGAGACCCAGTACTTC	CASSKGAGLETQYF
TRBV12-2	many	TRBJ2-5	.	TGTGCAAGTCGCTTAGCATACAGACAGGGGGCAAGGGGTTCATCGGAGACCCAGTACTTC	CASRLAYRQGARGSSETQYF
TRBV5-1	many	TRBJ1-2	.	TGCGCCAGCAGCACTGAGGTGAATGGCTACACCTTC	CASSTEVNGYTF
TRBV27	many	TRBJ2-3	TRBD2	TGTGCCAGCAGTTTTAGCGGGGGGGCCCTAACAGATACGCAGTATTTT	CASSFSGGALTDTQYF
TRBV4-1	many	TRBJ1-2	TRBD1	TGCGCCAGCAGCACTATATTGACAGGGAGGTATGGCTACACCTTC	CASSTILTGRYGYTF
TRBV3-1	many	TRBJ2-1	.	TGTGCCAGCAGCCAACGCCCCGGGACCTACTACAATGAGCAGTTCTTC	CASSQRPGTYYNEQFF
TRBV28	many	TRBJ2-7	.	TGTGCCAGCTTACGGCGGGGGCTATCCTACGAGCAGTACTTC	CASLRRGLSYEQYF
TRBV7-2	many	TRBJ1-5	.	TGTGCCAGCAGCTTAGCAACAGGGAATCAGCCCCAGCATTTT	CASSLATGNQPQHF
TRBV4-2	many	TRBJ2-3	.	TGTGCCAGCAGCCAAGGGCTGGGGGATACGCAGTATTTT	CASSQGLGDTQYF
TRBV19	.	TRBJ2-1	.	TGTGCCAGTAAGAGGGGCAACTCCTACAATGAGCAGTTCTTC	CASKRGNSYNEQFF
TRBV4-1	many	TRBJ1-5	.	TGCGCCAGCAGCCAAGAAAGTGGGAGCCTTTACCAGCCCCAGCATTTT	CASSQESGSLYQPQHF
TRBV6-5	many	TRBJ1-1	.	TGTGCCAGCAGTTACTCCCAGTACACTGAAGCTTTCTTT	CASSYSQYTEAFF
TRBV27	many	TRBJ2-6	.	TGTGCCAGCAGTTCCGTCCCTGGGGCCAACGTCCTGACTTTC	CASSSVPGANVLTF
TRBV2	medium-sized	TRBJ2-7	TRBD2	TGTGCCAGCAGTGAAATCCCGGGACTAGCGGTCGAGCAGTACTTC	CASSEIPGLAVEQYF
TRBV27	many	TRBJ2-5	TRBD1	TGTGCCAGCAGTTTCAGGGGGTTGGAGACCCAGTACTTC	CASSFRGLETQYF
TRBV11-2	.	TRBJ1-1	.	TGTGCCAGCAGCCCACTGAAGCGTACTGAAGCTTTCTTT	CASSPLKRTEAFF
TRBV14	medium-sized	TRBJ2-1	.	TGTGCCAGCAGCCAAGGGCCGCGGGGATACTACAATGAGCAGTTCTTC	CASSQGPRGYYNEQFF
TRBV13	few	TRBJ2-1	TRBD1	TGTGCCAGCAGCTTTTTTGGGACAGGAGACAATGAGCAGTTCTTC	CASSFFGTGDNEQFF
TRBV7-7	many	TRBJ2-5	.	TGTGCTAGCAGCTCCGGTTACCAAGAGACCCAGTACTTC	CASSSGYQETQYF
TRBV2	few	TRBJ1-6	.	TGTGCCAGCAGGGTACCGGGACGCCAACCCCTCTATAATTCACCCCTCCACTTT	CASRVPGRQPLYNSPLHF
TRBV9	.	TRBJ2-2	.	TGTGCCAGCAGCGTAGTCCCCGGGGAGCTGTTTTTT	CASSVVPGELFF
TRBV5-1	many	TRBJ2-1	.	TGCGCCAGCAGCTTGGGGGGTGGGACCCACTACAATGAGCAGTTCTTC	CASSLGGGTHYNEQFF
TRBV5-4	many	TRBJ2-2	.	TGTGCCAGCAGCCAACCGGGGACGGTAAACACCGGGGAGCTGTTTTTT	CASSQPGTVNTGELFF
TRBV5-5	.	TRBJ1-3	TRBD1	TGTGCCAGCAGCTTGGCCCAATACAGGGGGCTCTCTGGAAACACCATATATTTT	CASSLAQYRGLSGNTIYF
TRBV29-1	many	TRBJ1-3	.	TGCAGCGCCGTCTTATATGGAAACACCATATATTTT	CSAVLYGNTIYF
TRBV30	many	TRBJ2-2	.	TGTGCCTGGAGAGCCGGGACATCCTTGGGGACCGGGGAGCTGTTTTTT	CAWRAGTSLGTGELFF
TRBV5-1	many	TRBJ2-3	.	TGCGCCAGCAGCTTGGCACTCGCGGGGGCTACAGATACGCAGTATTTT	CASSLALAGATDTQYF
TRBV13	many	TRBJ1-5	.	TGTGCCAGCAGCTTAGGGAATCAGCCCCAGCATTTT	CASSLGNQPQHF
TRBV12-3/TRBV12-4	many	TRBJ2-3	TRBD2	TGTGCCAGCAGTTTAAATCTAGCGGGGGGCCTCACAGATACGCAGTATTTT	CASSLNLAGGLTDTQYF
TRBV7-9	many	TRBJ1-2	.	TGTGCCAGCAGCTCAATCAATACAGGGTTAGCAGGCTACACCTTC	CASSSINTGLAGYTF
TRBV28	many	TRBJ1-4	.	TGTGCCAGCACCCCAGCCCAGACTCCGATTGAAAAACTGTTTTTT	CASTPAQTPIEKLFF
TRBV25-1	medium-sized	TRBJ2-7	.	TGTGCCAGCAGCCCCTGGCCAAGGCCGAGAGGGGAGCAGTACTTC	CASSPWPRPRGEQYF
TRBV20-1	many	TRBJ1-6	TRBD1	TGCAGTGCTCTGGACAGGGATAATTCACCCCTCCACTTT	CSALDRDNSPLHF
TRBV29-1	many	TRBJ2-2	TRBD1	TGCAGCGGAGGACAGGCTGGGGAGCTGTTTTTT	CSGGQAGELFF
TRBV9	many	TRBJ2-1	.	TGTGCCAGCAGCGTCGGTGGCGGAGGAAACAGCGATGAGCAGTTCTTC	CASSVGGGGNSDEQFF
TRBV4-1	many	TRBJ2-7	TRBD1	TGCGCCAGCAGCCAAGAACGGATTGTGGGACAGAGAATGTCATACGAGCAGTACTTC	CASSQERIVGQRMSYEQYF
TRBV19	.	TRBJ1-2	.	TGTGCCAGTAGCGCCATACAGGAGATCAACTATGGCTACACCTTC	CASSAIQEINYGYTF